Shown below are 23 T cell receptor beta chains from a single sample sequenced in a study of T-cell reconstitution after alpha-beta-depleted transplantation in children (dated by TCRdb to 2016 to 2018). The treatment or condition label on this specimen signifies: allogeneic hematopoietic cell transplantation with graft depleted of TCRalphabeta T cells and CD19 B cells. The method was PCR. Reads for this sample came from an Illumina HiSeq 2500. Molecular barcoding was employed in the preparation of TCR libraries, with unique molecular identifiers being used to normalize TCRbeta repertoire quantification. TCRdb cleaned the public reads at Q25 with fastp, built clones with MiXCR and kept in-frame beta chains. Records with the same CDR3 protein are collapsed into one entry carrying the most frequent genes and DNA. The sample profile shows 550,000 to 600,000 distinct CDR3 sequences; approximately 22% of them were found once. The ten largest make up 13% to 15% of the sample.

The material sequenced was PBMCs, mostly from graft donor cells, taken 360 days after TCRalphabeta/CD19-depleted stem cell transplant. The receptor set was obtained from a boy under two years old who had a stem cell transplant for acute myeloid leukemia, so the T cells may come from the graft donor.

Only a few counts were recorded for this clonotype. The chain joins TRBV15 to TRBJ2-2; 10 bases agree with TRBD2. V lost 0 bases and J lost 8; bases outside the gene matches: 12. The length of the CDR3 is 18 residues. Germline V gives CDR1 LNHNV, CDR2 YYDKDF (reference sequence). The CDR3 DNA reads as TGTGCCACCAGCAGAGATCGACAGCGTGGGACTAGCGTTGGGGAGCTGTTTTTT. Protein sequence: CATSRDRQRGTSVGELFF.

The chain links TRBV20-1 to TRBJ2-2; 8 bases line up with TRBD1. Germline trimming cut 4 bases from V and 4 bases from J; bases unmatched to any gene: 5. The CDR3 is 14 residues long. Germline values: CDR1 DFQATT, CDR2 SNEGSKA (reference sequence). CDR3 nucleotide sequence: TGCAGTGCTACCCAGGGGGCAGGCACCGGGGAGCTGTTTTTT. Protein product: CSATQGAGTGELFF.

The J gene is TRBJ2-3, the V gene TRBV11-2; weak D call: TRBD2 (6 bases). Germline-derived CDR1 and CDR2 are SGHAT and FQNNGV. The CDR3 is 16 amino acids. The germline V and J ends were trimmed by 5 bases and 1 base, with 16 bases remaining between them. The chain's CDR3 is CASSDTSTLGTDTQYF. The CDR3 nucleotides are TGTGCCAGCAGCGATACTAGCACACTCGGCACAGATACGCAGTATTTT.

This clonotype was recorded a few times. The chain links TRBV29-1 to TRBJ1-1; D call uncertain. CDR1 and CDR2 from the germline V gene are SQVTM and ANQGSEA. V was pared by 5 bases and J by 0 bases, with 10 bases between. The CDR3 is 13 amino acids. CDR3 nucleotide sequence: TGCAGCGTTCAAAGGAAGCTGAACACTGAAGCTTTCTTT. This translates into CSVQRKLNTEAFF. Full variable domain (missing parts from reference TRBV29-1 and TRBJ1-1): SAVISQKPSRDICQRGTSLTIQCQVDSQVTMMFWYRQQPGQSLTLIATANQGSEATYESGFVIDKFPISRPNLTFSTLTVSNMSPEDSSIYLCSVQRKLNTEAFFGQGTRLTVV.

The rearrangement uses TRBV5-1 and TRBJ2-7; maybe TRBD2 (7 bases). CDR1 SGHRS and CDR2 YFSETQ come from the germline V gene. Trimming took 6 bases from V and 3 from J, leaving 22 bases between them. CDR3 length: 16 residues. The CDR3 DNA reads as TGCGCCAGCATCGAACTGGGGGGGACACCCTTCTACGAGCAGTACGTC. It codes for CASIELGGTPFYEQYV.

The table lists this clonotype with a few counts. This sequence joins TRBV20-1 and TRBJ2-1; the D call may be TRBD1 or TRBD2 (6 bases each). Germline CDR1 is DFQATT and CDR2 is SNEGSKA (reference sequence). V lost 7 bases, J lost 9 bases, and 13 bases lay in between. The CDR3 totals 11 residues. Here the CDR3 DNA reads TGCAGTGAAGGCAAGGGGGGTGAGCAGTTCTTC. Protein: CSEGKGGEQFF.

At least ten counts were recorded for this clonotype. The chain uses TRBV12-3 or TRBV12-4 and TRBJ2-5, with D perhaps assigned TRBD1 or TRBD2 (5 bases each). The V end lost 6 bases, the J end lost 4 bases, and 21 bases lay between the germline ends. CDR3 size: 16 residues. The CDR3 coding sequence is TGTGCCAGCAGCCCTAGGGACCCTCCTCCCCCAGAGACCCAGTACTTC. Its protein is CASSPRDPPPPETQYF.

This clonotype was detected ten times or more. The rearrangement joins TRBV7-2 to TRBJ1-1; D gene unclear. Between the trimmed V and J ends, which lost 1 base and 0 bases, there was a span of 9 bases. CDR3 length: 15 amino acids. CDR1 SGHTA and CDR2 FQGNSA come from the germline V gene. As DNA, the CDR3 is TGTGCCAGCAGCTTAGGCGCCGGCATGAACACTGAAGCTTTCTTT. Its protein is CASSLGAGMNTEAFF.

This chain connects TRBV3-1 to TRBJ1-5; possible D gene TRBD1, 5 bases. From germline, CDR1 is LGHDT and CDR2 YNNKEL (reference sequence). The ends were cut back, 4 bases at V and 7 bases at J, with 17 bases in the middle. The CDR3 is 15 amino acids. The CDR3 protein is CASSLGGGAKQPQHF. The CDR3 DNA follows: TGTGCCAGCAGCCTTGGGGGAGGGGCTAAGCAGCCCCAGCATTTT.

This clonotype was detected a few times. This chain joins TRBV20-1 and TRBJ2-5, with 9 bases identical to TRBD2. The V and J ends lost 0 bases and 1 base, in that order; junction bases with no gene match: 12. This CDR3 spans 18 amino acids. Germline assignment: CDR1 DFQATT and CDR2 SNEGSKA (reference sequence). CDR3 DNA: TGCAGTGCTAGAGATCTCATGACGCTAGCGGGGAGCCAAGAGACCCAGTACTTC. As protein: CSARDLMTLAGSQETQYF.

CDR3 sequence (DNA): TGTGCCAGCAGTTTAGCGAGGGTGCATGGCTACACCTTC. Its protein is CASSLARVHGYTF. The chain joins TRBV12-3 or TRBV12-4 to TRBJ1-2, with D unresolved. This CDR3 has 13 amino acids. V dropped 0 bases and J dropped 6 bases, with 8 bases sitting between them.

The chain is built from TRBV29-1 and TRBJ1-2, with unresolved D. The V end was cut by 7 bases, the J end by 4 bases, with 13 bases between. The germline V gene encodes CDR1 SQVTM and CDR2 ANQGSEA. The CDR3 is made up of 12 amino acids. As DNA, the CDR3 is TGCAGCGCCCCAGATTTCCTCTATGGCTACACCTTC. Protein: CSAPDFLYGYTF.

The V and J genes are TRBV5-1 and TRBJ2-7; D is unclear. The CDR3 covers 14 residues. V was pared by 3 bases and J by 2 bases, with 12 bases between. Germline loops: CDR1 SGHRS, CDR2 YFSETQ. CDR3: CASSSQAGPYEQYF. CDR3 coding DNA: TGCGCCAGCAGCTCGCAGGCCGGGCCCTACGAGCAGTACTTC.

This clonotype was counted only a few times. The genes are TRBV6-5 and TRBJ1-5; D is unresolved. The CDR3 is made up of 14 amino acids. Germline lookup yields CDR1 MNHEY and CDR2 SVGAGI. Between the trimmed V and J ends, which lost 0 bases and 4 bases, there was a span of 7 bases. In DNA form, the CDR3 reads TGTGCCAGCAGTTACTCGGTTTCAAATCAGCCCCAGCATTTT. Translation: CASSYSVSNQPQHF.

This rearrangement joins TRBV28 to TRBJ2-5; D could derive from TRBD1 or TRBD2 (6 bases each). The germline V gene has CDR1 MDHEN and CDR2 SYDVKM. The CDR3 spans 17 residues. V lost 3 bases, J lost 5 bases, and 22 bases lay in between. The CDR3 bases are TGTGCCAGCAGTTTCGACCCCCTACAGGGAGGCCAGGAGACCCAGTACTTC. Encoded protein: CASSFDPLQGGQETQYF.

The chain joins TRBV5-6 to TRBJ2-7, with no clear D. Trimming shortened V by 4 bases and J by 2 bases, and 16 bases separated the two germline ends. The CDR3 is 15 residues long. Germline V CDR1 and CDR2: SGHDT, YYEEEE. In DNA, the CDR3 is TGTGCCAGCAGCCATTGGGAAACAGTTCCCTACGAGCAGTACTTC. Amino acid sequence: CASSHWETVPYEQYF.

This clonotype showed up many times. The gene calls are TRBV20-1 and TRBJ1-1; TRBD1 might be the D (5 bases). The CDR3 is 13 amino acids. Trimming took off 7 bases at V and 0 bases at J, with 12 bases between the two ends. Germline loops: CDR1 DFQATT, CDR2 SNEGSKA (reference sequence). The CDR3 region is CSGGTAMNTEAFF. CDR3 DNA sequence: TGCAGTGGCGGGACCGCGATGAACACTGAAGCTTTCTTT.

This clonotype came up a few times. V and J are TRBV20-1 and TRBJ2-3; D not resolved. This CDR3 has 16 residues. Deletions cut 1 base from V and 0 bases from J, with 14 bases between. Germline lookup yields CDR1 DFQATT and CDR2 SNEGSKA (reference sequence). The CDR3 nucleotides read TGCAGTGCTAGAGTCGGTCGGGTCCCTAGCACAGATACGCAGTATTTT. Translating gives CSARVGRVPSTDTQYF.

This clonotype showed up just a few times. The V gene is TRBV20-1, the J gene TRBJ2-7, with 7 bases matching TRBD1. This CDR3 region has 14 residues. With 5 bases clipped from V and 2 bases from J, the junction kept 9 bases outside the gene matches. CDR1 is DFQATT and CDR2 is SNEGSKA in the germline V gene (reference sequence). DNA of the CDR3: TGCAGTGCTCCACCGCCGGGACAGCCCTACGAGCAGTACTTC. It yields the protein CSAPPPGQPYEQYF.

There are many counts of this clonotype. The rearrangement joins TRBV12-3 or TRBV12-4 to TRBJ2-1; 9 bases are a match to TRBD1. V trimming: 8 bases; J trimming: 0 bases; junction bases outside the gene matches: 11. The CDR3 has 17 residues. CDR3 DNA: TGTGCCAGCGGCCCCTTACAGGGGGCAAGCTCCTACAATGAGCAGTTCTTC. Its protein is CASGPLQGASSYNEQFF.

V gene TRBV11-2 combines with J gene TRBJ2-3; 11 positions match TRBD2. Germline V gene lookup returns CDR1 SGHAT and CDR2 FQNNGV. The CDR3 contains 16 residues. V trimming: 0 bases; J trimming: 5 bases; junction bases outside the gene matches: 4. Written as DNA, the CDR3 is TGTGCCAGCAGCTTAGAGGGGACTAGCGGCATAGATACGCAGTATTTT. This gives the protein CASSLEGTSGIDTQYF.

The rearrangement links TRBV12-3 or TRBV12-4 to TRBJ1-1; D uncertain. V shed 2 bases and J shed 3 bases, with 4 bases lying between them. This CDR3 spans 12 amino acids. CDR3: CASSLLYTEAFF. Here the CDR3 DNA reads TGTGCCAGCAGTTTACTTTACACTGAAGCTTTCTTT.

This sequence joins TRBV5-5 and TRBJ2-7, with D unclear. V was clipped by 0 bases and J by 2 bases, with 9 bases between them. The CDR3 has 14 amino acids. Germline V lookup: CDR1 SGHKS, CDR2 YYEKEE (reference sequence). The CDR3 sequence is CASSLVGEPYEQYV. DNA of the CDR3: TGTGCCAGCAGCTTGGTTGGGGAACCCTACGAGCAGTACGTC.